What follows are 31 T cell receptor beta chains derived from one specimen sequenced in a study of T cells in Graves' hyperthyroidism and ophthalmopathy. TCR beta CDR3 sequences were amplified from RNA transcripts. The HTBI primer set was used in a first-round RT-PCR of the TCR CDR3. TCRdb fed the multiplex PCR reads into MiXCR, producing one record per CDR3 protein. The repertoire has roughly 380,000 distinct CDR3 sequences, about 15% of them found once; the top ten carry approximately 11%. Material: blood. These TCRs come from a woman aged 55-70 years with Graves' hyperthyroidism.

This clonotype was seen a handful of times. The rearrangement uses TRBV20-1 and TRBJ1-3; D unclear. The V and J ends lost 3 bases and 0 bases respectively, with 9 bases between them. Per the germline V gene, CDR1 is DFQATT and CDR2 is SNEGSKA (reference sequence). There are 14 residues in the CDR3. The DNA for the CDR3 is TGCAGTGCTAGCCAACTACACTCTGGAAACACCATATATTTT. As protein: CSASQLHSGNTIYF.

The V gene is TRBV12-3 or TRBV12-4, the J gene TRBJ2-3; D may match TRBD1 or TRBD2 (5 bases each). The CDR3 is 16 amino acids. V was shortened by 1 base and J by 1 base, with 12 bases between the two germline ends. The CDR3 DNA reads as TGTGCCAGCAGTTTAGATTTCCAGGGAGGCACAGATACGCAGTATTTT. It translates to CASSLDFQGGTDTQYF.

This clonotype occurred many times. V is TRBV11-3 and J is TRBJ2-5; D possibly matches TRBD1 or TRBD2 (5 bases each). The CDR3 has 17 amino acids. Germline V gene sequence: CDR1 SGHNT, CDR2 YENEEA. V lost 2 bases and J 5 bases, leaving 21 bases between the germline ends. The CDR3 loop reads CASSLSPPGPAWETQYF. CDR3 bases: TGTGCCAGCAGCTTAAGCCCGCCGGGACCAGCTTGGGAGACCCAGTACTTC. Drawing the rest from reference TRBV11-3 and TRBJ2-5, the complete variable domain is EAGVVQSPRYKIIEKKQPVAFWCNPISGHNTLYWYLQNLGQGPELLIRYENEEAVDDSQLPKDRFSAERLKGVDSTLKIQPAELGDSAVYLCASSLSPPGPAWETQYFGPGTRLLVL.

At least ten counts were recorded for this clonotype. The rearrangement joins TRBV5-1 to TRBJ2-7; 13 bases align to TRBD2. The V gene's germline CDR1 is SGHRS and CDR2 YFSETQ. The CDR3 runs 16 residues. Germline trimming cut 4 bases from V and 5 bases from J; bases unmatched to any gene: 9. In nucleotides, the CDR3 is TGCGCCAGCAGCCAAGCCGGACTAGCGGGAGCCCACGAGCAGTACTTC. Protein sequence: CASSQAGLAGAHEQYF. Full variable domain (rest looked up from reference TRBV5-1 and TRBJ2-7): KAGVTQTPRYLIKTRGQQVTLSCSPISGHRSVSWYQQTPGQGLQFLFEYFSETQRNKGNFPGRFSGRQFSNSRSEMNVSTLELGDSALYLCASSQAGLAGAHEQYFGPGTRLTVT.

This clonotype has ten or more counts. This rearrangement joins TRBV30 to TRBJ2-3; TRBD2 might be the D (6 bases). Germline values: CDR1 GTSNPN, CDR2 SVGIG (reference sequence). V shed 0 bases and J shed 2 bases, with 12 bases lying between them. CDR3 length equals 15 residues. The DNA for the CDR3 is TGTGCCTGGAGTGTACTGGCGGGACCCACAGATACGCAGTATTTT. Its translation is CAWSVLAGPTDTQYF. The variable domain in full, with the rest retrieved from reference TRBV30 and TRBJ2-3, is SQTIHQWPATLVQPVGSPLSLECTVEGTSNPNLYWYRQAAGRGLQLLFYSVGIGQISSEVPQNLSASRPQDRQFILSSKKLLLSDSGFYLCAWSVLAGPTDTQYFGPGTRLTVL.

This clonotype occurred many times. The chain combines TRBV7-9 with TRBJ2-4, with D possibly TRBD1 on 6 matching bases. V gave up 4 bases and J gave up 4 bases, with 20 bases separating them. This CDR3 has 17 amino acids. CDR1 and CDR2 from the germline V gene are SEHNR and FQNEAQ (reference sequence). The CDR3: CASSSSEPAQGKNIQYF. The CDR3, as DNA: TGTGCCAGCAGCTCCAGCGAACCCGCCCAGGGGAAAAACATTCAGTACTTC. Based on the CDR3 plus reference TRBV7-9 and TRBJ2-4, the full variable domain is DTGVSQNPRHKITKRGQNVTFRCDPISEHNRLYWYRQTLGQGPEFLTYFQNEAQLEKSRLLSDRFSAERPKGSFSTLEIQRTEQGDSAMYLCASSSSEPAQGKNIQYFGAGTRLSVL.

This chain connects TRBV4-1 to TRBJ2-1; no definite D call. Per germline, CDR1 MGHRA and CDR2 YSYEKL. The CDR3 loop spans 16 amino acids. Trimming took 0 bases from V and 2 from J, leaving 11 bases between them. The CDR3 loop is CASSQDGPRTYNEQFF. The CDR3 coding sequence is TGCGCCAGCAGCCAAGACGGGCCCAGGACCTACAATGAGCAGTTCTTC.

This clonotype was detected many times. The chain combines TRBV5-1 with TRBJ2-3, with D perhaps matching TRBD1 or TRBD2 (6 bases each). Germline V gives CDR1 SGHRS, CDR2 YFSETQ. Deletions cut 3 bases from V and 4 bases from J, with 21 bases between. The CDR3 has 17 residues. The CDR3 spells CASSYNPGEWRADTQYF. As DNA, the CDR3 is TGCGCCAGCAGCTATAATCCAGGGGAATGGAGGGCAGATACGCAGTATTTT.

This clonotype was observed at least ten times. This chain uses TRBV5-1 with TRBJ2-7, with 13 bases identical to TRBD2. V shed 3 bases and J 0 bases; nucleotides not matched to a gene: 9. Per germline, CDR1 SGHRS and CDR2 YFSETQ. There are 18 residues in the CDR3. CDR3 in DNA: TGCGCCAGCAGCTCCCGGGGGACTAGCGGGACCCCCTCCTACGAGCAGTACTTC. Protein: CASSSRGTSGTPSYEQYF.

This clonotype occurred a few times. The chain couples TRBV6-1 to TRBJ1-1; weak D call: TRBD1 (5 bases). Germline-derived CDR1 and CDR2 are MNHNS and SASEGT. This CDR3 contains 15 residues. The V end was cut by 6 bases, the J end by 6 bases, with 20 bases between. The CDR3 here is CASSPGASGNPEAFF. CDR3 coding DNA: TGTGCCAGCAGCCCCGGGGCCTCCGGGAATCCTGAAGCTTTCTTT.

The chain has TRBV5-5 and TRBJ1-4; D is undetermined. Trimming removed 4 bases from V and 7 bases from J, with 14 bases in between. Germline V gene sequence: CDR1 SGHKS, CDR2 YYEKEE (reference sequence). CDR3 size: 14 residues. In DNA, the CDR3 is TGTGCCAGCAGCCCCAGACCCAGGAGTGAAAAACTGTTTTTT. Amino acids: CASSPRPRSEKLFF.

A note on this clonotype: Given a much more abundant clone one base away, this may be a read error. The chain recombines TRBV29-1 with TRBJ2-7; 9 nucleotides match TRBD1. Looked up from germline, CDR1 is SQVTM and CDR2 is ANQGSEA. The CDR3 is 14 amino acids. V dropped 0 bases and J dropped 3; count of bases not matched to a gene: 3. The CDR3 loop reads CSVEEGTGIYEQYF. In DNA form, the CDR3 reads TGCAGCGTTGAAGAAGGGACAGGGATCTACGAGCAGTACTTC.

In this sample, this clonotype turned up many times. The chain recombines TRBV28 with TRBJ2-7; TRBD2 agrees at 7 bases. The CDR3 loop spans 17 amino acids. V was clipped by 4 bases and J by 1 base; unmatched bases: 13. Germline-derived CDR1 and CDR2 are MDHEN and SYDVKM. Here the CDR3 reads CASSSPPLAVTSYEQYF. The CDR3 nucleotides are TGTGCCAGCAGTTCCCCCCCTCTAGCGGTTACGTCCTACGAGCAGTACTTC.

This clonotype was counted at least ten times. J is TRBJ1-2 and V is TRBV2; no clear D. The CDR3 contains 12 residues. Trimming left V 0 bases short and J 8 bases short, with 7 bases between. CDR1 and CDR2 (germline): SNHLY, FYNNEI. The CDR3 region is CASSEAGPGYTF. CDR3 bases: TGTGCCAGCAGTGAAGCAGGGCCCGGCTACACCTTC. Based on the CDR3 plus reference TRBV2 and TRBJ1-2, the full variable domain is EPEVTQTPSHQVTQMGQEVILRCVPISNHLYFYWYRQILGQKVEFLVSFYNNEISEKSEIFDDQFSVERPDGSNFTLKIRSTKLEDSAMYFCASSEAGPGYTFGSGTRLTVV.

This clonotype has just a few counts. The CDR3 protein is CATSDPAGTEQFF. CDR3 DNA: TGTGCCACCAGTGACCCCGCGGGAACTGAGCAGTTCTTC. The rearrangement joins TRBV24-1 to TRBJ2-1, with D possibly being TRBD2 (6 bases). CDR3 length: 13 amino acids. From germline, CDR1 is KGHDR and CDR2 SFDVKD. V was pared by 4 bases and J by 9 bases, with 12 bases between.

Many counts were recorded for this clonotype. The chain joins TRBV10-3 to TRBJ2-7; 7 nucleotides line up with TRBD2. V shed 5 bases and J 5 bases; nucleotides not matched to a gene: 6. The CDR3 sequence is 13 residues long. The germline V gene has CDR1 ENHRY and CDR2 SYGVKD. The CDR3 loop is CAISQRLAHEQYF. In DNA, the CDR3 is TGTGCCATCAGTCAAAGACTAGCCCACGAGCAGTACTTC.

This clonotype was detected a few times. V gene TRBV19 combines with J gene TRBJ2-2; D possibly matches TRBD1 or TRBD2 (5 bases each). Trimming removed 6 bases from V and 5 bases from J, with 19 bases in between. The CDR3 covers 16 residues. Germline V gene data show CDR1 as LNHDA and CDR2 as SQIVND (reference sequence). The CDR3 loop reads CASRVPGWDVTGELFF. The CDR3 bases are TGTGCCAGTAGGGTCCCCGGGTGGGACGTTACCGGGGAGCTGTTTTTT.

CDR3 nucleotides: TGTGCCAGCAGCAGAACAGGGGGCGCGAACACCGGGGAGCTGTTTTTT. Translated: CASSRTGGANTGELFF. The gene calls are TRBV5-4 and TRBJ2-2; 9 nucleotides line up with TRBD1. Germline V gives CDR1 SGHNT, CDR2 YYREEE (reference sequence). Trimming removed 4 bases from V and 0 bases from J; junction bases left unmatched: 4. The CDR3 is 16 amino acids. Combining the CDR3 with reference TRBV5-4 and TRBJ2-2 gives the whole variable domain ETGVTQSPTHLIKTRGQQVTLRCSSQSGHNTVSWYQQALGQGPQFIFQYYREEENGRGNFPPRFSGLQFPNYSSELNVNALELDDSALYLCASSRTGGANTGELFFGEGSRLTVL.

This clonotype was seen repeatedly, ten times or more. The V gene is TRBV2, the J gene TRBJ2-2, with TRBD1 as a possible D gene (6 bases). CDR1 SNHLY and CDR2 FYNNEI come from the germline V gene. The CDR3 is 14 residues long. V gave up 8 bases and J gave up 2 bases, with 12 bases separating them. In DNA, the CDR3 is TGTGCCAGCTGGGGGCAGGGAAACACCGGGGAGCTGTTTTTT. Its translation: CASWGQGNTGELFF.

This clonotype was found many times. CDR3 in DNA: TGTGCCAGCAGTGAAGCCCCGCTGAACACTGAAGCTTTCTTT. Protein: CASSEAPLNTEAFF. This chain joins TRBV6-1 and TRBJ1-1; D ambiguous. Per germline, CDR1 MNHNS and CDR2 SASEGT. CDR3 size: 14 residues. Trimming pared 0 bases from V and 0 bases from J, leaving 5 bases between.

The sample holds a few counts of this clonotype. This chain joins TRBV29-1 and TRBJ2-1; 9 bases are a match to TRBD1. Unmatched junction bases numbered 13, after V lost 4 bases and J lost 9 bases. The CDR3 has 15 amino acids. The germline CDR1 and CDR2 sequences are SQVTM and ANQGSEA. CDR3 nucleotides: TGCAGCGTTGGAAAGGGGGGACAGGGTAGAGGTGAGCAGTTCTTC. It codes for CSVGKGGQGRGEQFF.

This clonotype was detected many times. This rearrangement joins TRBV18 to TRBJ2-3; 11 bases fit TRBD1. This CDR3 has 17 amino acids. After removal of 0 bases from V and 3 bases from J, the junction contained 5 bases not matched to a gene. Germline V gene lookup returns CDR1 KGHSH and CDR2 LQKENI. CDR3 bases: TGTGCCAGCTCACCACCGAGGGGACAGGGGGAGACAGATACGCAGTATTTT. Translation: CASSPPRGQGETDTQYF. The whole variable domain, filled in from reference TRBV18 and TRBJ2-3, reads NAGVMQNPRHLVRRRGQEARLRCSPMKGHSHVYWYRQLPEEGLKFMVYLQKENIIDESGMPKERFSAEFPKEGPSILRIQQVVRGDSAAYFCASSPPRGQGETDTQYFGPGTRLTVL.

This clonotype was counted many times. The chain links TRBV30 to TRBJ2-7, with D maybe TRBD1 (6 bases). CDR1 and CDR2 from the germline V gene are GTSNPN and SVGIG (reference sequence). The CDR3 has 13 residues. V lost 2 bases to trimming and J lost 5 bases, with 13 bases between them. The CDR3 bases are TGTGCCTGGAGTAGGGGGACATTCAACGAGCAGTACTTC. Translated: CAWSRGTFNEQYF.

In this sample, this clonotype turned up many times. The chain joins TRBV6-6 to TRBJ2-7; TRBD1 agrees at 9 bases. Germline CDR1 and CDR2: MNHNY and SVGAGI (reference sequence). This CDR3 is 15 amino acids long. V was clipped by 0 bases and J by 5 bases; unmatched bases: 5. CDR3 amino acids: CASSYSSQGANEQYF. In DNA, the CDR3 is TGTGCCAGCAGTTACTCCTCACAGGGGGCCAACGAGCAGTACTTC.

There are many counts of this clonotype. The chain links TRBV6-2 or TRBV6-3 to TRBJ1-2, with D perhaps matching TRBD1 (5 bases). Germline CDR1 is MNHEY and CDR2 is SVGEGT. The V and J ends lost 2 bases and 5 bases respectively, with 9 bases between them. The CDR3 is made up of 13 amino acids. The CDR3 spells CASSYAAGYGYTF. In DNA form, the CDR3 reads TGTGCCAGCAGTTACGCAGCAGGGTATGGCTACACCTTC.

The table lists this clonotype with a few counts. The chain recombines TRBV2 with TRBJ2-7, with 8 bases identical to TRBD1. The CDR3 extends over 13 amino acids. With V trimmed by 5 bases and J by 2 bases, 2 bases remained unmatched. CDR1 is SNHLY, CDR2 FYNNEI, per germline. CDR3 bases: TGTGCCAGCAGTTGGACAGGGCCCTACGAGCAGTACTTC. Translating it yields CASSWTGPYEQYF.

This clonotype has only a few counts. This chain uses TRBV2 with TRBJ2-3; D possibly uses TRBD1 or TRBD2 (5 bases each). The CDR3 has 16 amino acids. V lost 2 bases and J lost 1, with 13 bases in between. The germline CDR1 and CDR2 sequences are SNHLY and FYNNEI. CDR3 loop: CASSELGVEGTDTQYF. The CDR3 coding sequence is TGTGCCAGCAGTGAATTAGGGGTGGAGGGCACAGATACGCAGTATTTT.

This clonotype appeared many times. J is TRBJ2-3 and V is TRBV27; no definite D call. V was cut by 5 bases and J by 2 bases, with 11 bases left in between. The CDR3 runs to 14 residues. CDR1 is MNHEY, CDR2 SMNVEV, per germline (reference sequence). In DNA form, the CDR3 reads TGTGCCAGCAGTCCTGGACGGATCACAGATACGCAGTATTTT. Translation gives CASSPGRITDTQYF.

The chain carries TRBV5-8 and TRBJ2-1, with D possibly TRBD1 on 6 matching bases. Trimming shortened V by 5 bases and J by 12 bases, and 18 bases separated the two germline ends. The CDR3 loop spans 13 amino acids. Germline loops: CDR1 SGHTS, CDR2 YDEGEE. This CDR3 reads CASRLRQVIGQFF. CDR3 bases: TGTGCCAGCAGGCTCCGACAGGTCATCGGGCAGTTCTTC.

This clonotype was seen at least ten times. V is TRBV7-6 and J is TRBJ2-5; 9 bases fit TRBD1. The J segment lost 2 bases and the V segment lost 5 bases, leaving 3 bases of the junction unmatched. CDR1 SGHVS and CDR2 FNYEAQ come from the germline V gene. CDR3 length: 14 amino acids. In nucleotides, the CDR3 is TGTGCCAGCAGCCCCGACAGGGGGCAAGAGACCCAGTACTTC. Its translation: CASSPDRGQETQYF. Based on the CDR3 plus reference TRBV7-6 and TRBJ2-5, the full variable domain is GAGVSQSPRYKVTKRGQDVALRCDPISGHVSLYWYRQALGQGPEFLTYFNYEAQQDKSGLPNDRFSAERPEGSISTLTIQRTEQRDSAMYRCASSPDRGQETQYFGPGTRLLVL.

At least ten counts were recorded for this clonotype. The chain joins TRBV11-2 to TRBJ2-7, with D possibly being TRBD1 or TRBD2 (5 bases each). Germline V CDR1 and CDR2: SGHAT, FQNNGV. Between the trimmed V and J ends, which lost 6 bases and 0 bases, there was a span of 15 bases. The CDR3 totals 15 residues. CDR3 sequence: CASRESTGASYEQYF. CDR3 in DNA: TGTGCCAGCAGGGAATCCACCGGGGCCTCCTACGAGCAGTACTTC.